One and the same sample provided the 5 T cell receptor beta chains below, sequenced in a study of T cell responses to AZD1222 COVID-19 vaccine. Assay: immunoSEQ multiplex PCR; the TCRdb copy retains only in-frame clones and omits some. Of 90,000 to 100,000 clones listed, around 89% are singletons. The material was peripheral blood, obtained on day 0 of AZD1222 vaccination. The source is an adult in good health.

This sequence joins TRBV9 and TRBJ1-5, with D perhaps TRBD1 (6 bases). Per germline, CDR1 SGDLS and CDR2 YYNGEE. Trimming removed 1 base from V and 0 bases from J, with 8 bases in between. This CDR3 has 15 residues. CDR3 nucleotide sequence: TGTGCCAGCAGCGTAACAGGGATTAGCAATCAGCCCCAGCATTTT. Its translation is CASSVTGISNQPQHF.

The CDR3 sequence: CASSLAGHLSGSYNEQFF. Written as DNA, the CDR3 is TGTGCCAGCAGTCTGGCGGGGCACCTCAGCGGTTCCTACAATGAGCAGTTCTTC. The chain combines TRBV6-2 or TRBV6-3 with TRBJ2-1, with a weak D call TRBD2 (6 bases). Trimming stripped 5 bases from V and 1 base from J, with 21 bases between. The CDR3 spans 18 residues. Germline V lookup: CDR1 MNHEY, CDR2 SVGEGT.

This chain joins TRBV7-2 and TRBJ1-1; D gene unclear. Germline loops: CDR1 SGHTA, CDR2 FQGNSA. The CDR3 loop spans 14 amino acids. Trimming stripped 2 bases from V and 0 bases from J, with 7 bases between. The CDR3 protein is CASSLNTLNTEAFF. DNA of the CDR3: TGTGCCAGCAGCTTAAACACGCTGAACACTGAAGCTTTCTTT.

The CDR3 sequence is CASSLGQGSYTDTQYF. The CDR3 bases are TGTGCCAGCAGCTTAGGCCAGGGGTCTTACACAGATACGCAGTATTTT. The chain links TRBV11-2 to TRBJ2-3, with D perhaps TRBD1 (6 bases). From germline, CDR1 is SGHAT and CDR2 FQNNGV. This CDR3 contains 16 residues. V lost 1 base and J 2 bases, leaving 13 bases between the germline ends.

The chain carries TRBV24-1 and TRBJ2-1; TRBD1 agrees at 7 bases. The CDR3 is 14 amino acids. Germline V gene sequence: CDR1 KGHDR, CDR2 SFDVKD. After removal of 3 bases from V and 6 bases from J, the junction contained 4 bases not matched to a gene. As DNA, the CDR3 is TGTGCCACCAGTGATAGAAGGGGGCTCAATGAGCAGTTCTTC. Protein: CATSDRRGLNEQFF.